Listed here are 10 T cell receptor beta chains from one sample, sequenced in a study of shared clonotypes between healthy human individuals. In the naive CD8 group, cells lacked CD45RO and were positively selected for CCR7, so terminally differentiated effector memory CD45RA+ cells were left out. Some clones are missing from TCRdb's copy, which holds only in-frame ones; the method was immunoSEQ multiplex PCR. The sample holds some 630,000 clones, approximately 96% seen once. The sample was naive CD8+ T cells sorted from blood. Receptors were obtained from a woman aged 30 to 39 in good health.

V and J are TRBV11-2 and TRBJ2-7, with 10 nucleotides matching TRBD2. Trimming took 1 base from V and 6 from J; bases not matched to a gene: 3. Germline V lookup: CDR1 SGHAT, CDR2 FQNNGV. The CDR3 length is 14 residues. The chain's CDR3 is CASSLGLAGAEQYF. CDR3 coding DNA: TGTGCCAGCAGCTTAGGCCTAGCGGGAGCCGAGCAGTACTTC.

The V gene is TRBV20-1, the J gene TRBJ2-5; D gene ambiguous. Trimming took 3 bases from V and 1 from J, leaving 3 bases between them. The CDR3 consists of 11 residues. CDR1 and CDR2 (germline): DFQATT, SNEGSKA (reference sequence). The CDR3 sequence is CSARTQETQYF. CDR3 nucleotide sequence: TGCAGTGCTAGGACCCAAGAGACCCAGTACTTC.

V is TRBV11-2 and J is TRBJ2-1, with a possible D match to TRBD2 (5 bases). The germline CDR1 and CDR2 sequences are SGHAT and FQNNGV. Trimming stripped 3 bases from V and 10 bases from J, with 10 bases between. The CDR3 runs 12 residues. The CDR3 coding sequence is TGTGCCAGCAGCTTCTGGACTGGGGAGCAGTTCTTC. Protein sequence: CASSFWTGEQFF. The variable domain in full, completed from reference TRBV11-2 and TRBJ2-1, reads EAGVAQSPRYKIIEKRQSVAFWCNPISGHATLYWYQQILGQGPKLLIQFQNNGVVDDSQLPKDRFSAERLKGVDSTLKIQPAKLEDSAVYLCASSFWTGEQFFGPGTRLTVL.

The V and J genes are TRBV30 and TRBJ2-1; TRBD2 agrees at 10 bases. The germline gives CDR1 GTSNPN, CDR2 SVGIG (reference sequence). This CDR3 is 14 amino acids long. The trim removed 5 bases at V and 2 bases at J, leaving 3 bases unmatched. CDR3 loop: CAWLAGVTYNEQFF. DNA for the CDR3: TGTGCCTGGCTAGCGGGAGTCACCTACAATGAGCAGTTCTTC.

The chain recombines TRBV28 with TRBJ2-7; the D is unclear. The CDR3 spans 13 residues. Trimming cost V 3 bases and J 6 bases, with 12 bases left between them. Germline loops: CDR1 MDHEN, CDR2 SYDVKM. CDR3 DNA: TGTGCCAGCAGTTTGGAAGATCTTTCCGAGCAGTACTTC. This encodes CASSLEDLSEQYF.

The rearrangement links TRBV11-2 to TRBJ2-1, with D maybe TRBD2 (5 bases). Germline lookup yields CDR1 SGHAT and CDR2 FQNNGV. The CDR3 has 15 residues. Trimming pared 3 bases from V and 8 bases from J, leaving 17 bases between. The CDR3 loop reads CASSFGVNGVDEQFF. The CDR3 coding sequence is TGTGCCAGCAGCTTTGGGGTGAACGGGGTCGATGAGCAGTTCTTC.

The chain has TRBV28 and TRBJ1-5; 8 bases agree with TRBD1. The CDR3 is 14 amino acids. Germline V gene data show CDR1 as MDHEN and CDR2 as SYDVKM. V shed 6 bases and J 7 bases; nucleotides not matched to a gene: 8. The CDR3 sequence is CASRPTGGGQPQHF. In DNA form, the CDR3 reads TGTGCCAGCAGGCCTACAGGGGGAGGACAGCCCCAGCATTTT.

This chain joins TRBV28 and TRBJ2-3; 8 bases align to TRBD2. The CDR3 consists of 15 residues. The trim removed 3 bases at V and 6 bases at J, leaving 8 bases unmatched. Germline lookup yields CDR1 MDHEN and CDR2 SYDVKM. The CDR3 nucleotides read TGTGCCAGCAGTTTCCCCCCAGCGGGAGTGGATACGCAGTATTTT. It codes for CASSFPPAGVDTQYF.

This clone was detected once. The chain joins TRBV5-4 to TRBJ2-3, with TRBD1 matching 9 bases. CDR1 and CDR2 (germline): SGHNT, YYREEE (reference sequence). The CDR3 has 16 residues. Trimming at V came to 3 bases and at J to 3 bases, leaving 8 bases not matched to a gene. CDR3 DNA sequence: TGTGCCAGCAGCTGGGGACAGGGCGATCGAACAGATACGCAGTATTTT. Translating gives CASSWGQGDRTDTQYF.

The J gene is TRBJ1-1, the V gene TRBV28; maybe TRBD1 (6 bases). Germline lookup yields CDR1 MDHEN and CDR2 SYDVKM. CDR3 size: 15 residues. Trimming pared 0 bases from V and 1 base from J, leaving 9 bases between. In nucleotides, the CDR3 is TGTGCCAGCAGTTTATGGGAGGGGGAGAACACTGAAGCTTTCTTT. This codes for CASSLWEGENTEAFF.